One sample yielded the 27 T cell receptor beta chains listed below, sequenced in a study of T cell responses to AZD1222 COVID-19 vaccine. The repertoire was sequenced with immunoSEQ multiplex PCR; TCRdb's copy has only in-frame clones and lacks some. The sample has over 140,000 clones; roughly 92% are singletons. The material was peripheral blood, obtained on day 0 of AZD1222 vaccination. Every receptor here comes from an adult in good health.

This chain uses TRBV9 with TRBJ2-3; 8 bases match TRBD2. After removal of 1 base from V and 5 bases from J, the junction contained 3 bases not matched to a gene. This CDR3 is built from 14 residues. Germline CDR1 is SGDLS and CDR2 is YYNGEE. CDR3 in amino acids: CASSVSGGLDTQYF. CDR3 DNA: TGTGCCAGCAGCGTAAGCGGGGGTTTAGATACGCAGTATTTT. The entire variable domain, with the rest obtained from reference TRBV9 and TRBJ2-3, is as follows: DSGVTQTPKHLITATGQRVTLRCSPRSGDLSVYWYQQSLDQGLQFLIQYYNGEERAKGNILERFSAQQFPDLHSELNLSSLELGDSALYFCASSVSGGLDTQYFGPGTRLTVL.

The V call is TRBV29-1, the J call TRBJ1-2, with a weak D call TRBD1 (5 bases). CDR1 and CDR2 from the germline V gene are SQVTM and ANQGSEA. This CDR3 contains 13 residues. V was shortened by 6 bases and J by 4 bases, with 15 bases between the two germline ends. The CDR3 DNA is TGCAGCGTCTCTACAAGGGGCCTCTATGGCTACACCTTC. Residues: CSVSTRGLYGYTF.

The gene calls are TRBV19 and TRBJ2-1; 10 positions match TRBD1. The CDR3 is made up of 16 amino acids. CDR1 LNHDA and CDR2 SQIVND come from the germline V gene (reference sequence). Trimming at V came to 4 bases and at J to 2 bases, leaving 5 bases not matched to a gene. The CDR3 protein is CASSTGTGAPYNEQFF. For the CDR3, the DNA is TGTGCCAGTAGTACCGGGACAGGGGCGCCCTACAATGAGCAGTTCTTC. The variable domain in full, completed from reference TRBV19 and TRBJ2-1, reads DGGITQSPKYLFRKEGQNVTLSCEQNLNHDAMYWYRQDPGQGLRLIYYSQIVNDFQKGDIAEGYSVSREKKESFPLTVTSAQKNPTAFYLCASSTGTGAPYNEQFFGPGTRLTVL.

This rearrangement joins TRBV2 to TRBJ1-1; D call uncertain. This CDR3 spans 12 amino acids. Germline loops: CDR1 SNHLY, CDR2 FYNNEI. Deletions cut 3 bases from V and 4 bases from J, with 6 bases between. CDR3 nucleotides: TGTGCCAGCAGTGACCCGGGCACTGAAGCTTTCTTT. Protein sequence: CASSDPGTEAFF.

This chain uses TRBV2 with TRBJ1-1, with D possibly matching TRBD1 (5 bases). Trimming took 11 bases from V and 0 from J, leaving 10 bases between them. Germline CDR1 reads SNHLY; CDR2 reads FYNNEI. The CDR3 consists of 12 residues. This CDR3 is CAGQDMNTEAFF. The CDR3 DNA follows: TGTGCCGGACAAGATATGAACACTGAAGCTTTCTTT.

This chain connects TRBV27 to TRBJ1-5; TRBD1 is a possible D gene (6 bases). Germline V gives CDR1 MNHEY, CDR2 SMNVEV (reference sequence). Trimming shortened V by 3 bases and J by 2 bases, and 14 bases separated the two germline ends. The CDR3 sequence is 16 residues long. Written as DNA, the CDR3 is TGTGCCAGCAGTTTGACAGGTAACGAAGGCAATCAGCCCCAGCATTTT. It yields the protein CASSLTGNEGNQPQHF.

The rearrangement uses TRBV19 and TRBJ1-4; TRBD1 agrees at 9 bases. Germline-derived CDR1 and CDR2 are LNHDA and SQIVND (reference sequence). Trimming removed 4 bases from V and 8 bases from J; junction bases left unmatched: 11. This CDR3 is 16 amino acids long. The CDR3 region is CASSTSRGTGREKLFF. CDR3 nucleotide sequence: TGTGCCAGTAGTACCTCACGGGGGACAGGGCGAGAAAAACTGTTTTTT.

J is TRBJ2-6 and V is TRBV7-8; D perhaps matches TRBD1 (6 bases). V lost 0 bases to trimming and J lost 0 bases, with 9 bases between them. The germline V gene encodes CDR1 SGHVS and CDR2 FQNEAQ. The CDR3 covers 17 residues. The CDR3 region has the DNA TGTGCCAGCAGCTTAGCGGCAGGGGCCTCTGGGGCCAACGTCCTGACTTTC. Its protein is CASSLAAGASGANVLTF.

The rearrangement joins TRBV19 to TRBJ2-1; TRBD2 matches 12 bases. The CDR3 has 15 residues. Looked up from germline, CDR1 is LNHDA and CDR2 is SQIVND (reference sequence). With V trimmed by 7 bases and J by 8 bases, 9 bases remained unmatched. The CDR3 reads CASTRTSGNSYEQFF. In DNA form, the CDR3 reads TGTGCCAGTACCCGGACTAGCGGGAATTCCTATGAGCAGTTCTTC.

In DNA form, the CDR3 reads TGTGCCAGCAGTTTAGTGGGGGAAGAACCTAACTATGGCTACACCTTC. As protein: CASSLVGEEPNYGYTF. This sequence joins TRBV27 and TRBJ1-2, with D perhaps TRBD1 (5 bases). The CDR3 runs to 16 residues. The germline gives CDR1 MNHEY, CDR2 SMNVEV (reference sequence). The germline V and J ends were trimmed by 2 bases and 0 bases, with 13 bases remaining between them.

This clone was seen only a few times. CDR3 nucleotide sequence: TGTGCCAGCAGCCAAGATCCACACCTTAATTCACCCCTCCACTTT. It encodes CASSQDPHLNSPLHF. The chain carries TRBV14 and TRBJ1-6; D call uncertain. V was pared by 0 bases and J by 6 bases, with 9 bases between. Per the germline V gene, CDR1 is SGHDN and CDR2 is FVKESK. The CDR3 consists of 15 residues. Drawing the rest from reference TRBV14 and TRBJ1-6, the complete variable domain is EAGVTQFPSHSVIEKGQTVTLRCDPISGHDNLYWYRRVMGKEIKFLLHFVKESKQDESGMPNNRFLAERTGGTYSTLKVQPAELEDSGVYFCASSQDPHLNSPLHFGNGTRLTVT.

This rearrangement joins TRBV19 to TRBJ2-7; D might be TRBD1 (5 bases). Germline lookup yields CDR1 LNHDA and CDR2 SQIVND (reference sequence). Deletions cut 7 bases from V and 2 bases from J, with 15 bases between. The CDR3 is 14 amino acids. The CDR3 region is CASTPAGLPYEQYF. DNA of the CDR3: TGTGCCAGTACCCCAGCAGGGTTACCCTACGAGCAGTACTTC.

This clone has a handful of counts. The rearrangement links TRBV5-1 to TRBJ2-7; 9 positions match TRBD2. Germline assignment: CDR1 SGHRS and CDR2 YFSETQ. V was pared by 0 bases and J by 0 bases, with 4 bases of the junction left unmatched. There are 16 residues in the CDR3. CDR3 protein: CASSLVGAGGSYEQYF. In nucleotides, the CDR3 is TGCGCCAGCAGCTTGGTTGGAGCGGGGGGCTCCTACGAGCAGTACTTC.

For this clone: The same CDR3 is also encoded by other DNA sequences in this sample. V is TRBV28 and J is TRBJ2-3; 7 nucleotides line up with TRBD1. Trimming took 2 bases from V and 1 from J; bases not matched to a gene: 0. This CDR3 contains 14 residues. Germline V lookup: CDR1 MDHEN, CDR2 SYDVKM. The CDR3 DNA is TGTGCCAGCAGTTTAACAGGGGGCACAGATACGCAGTATTTT. As protein: CASSLTGGTDTQYF.

This clone occurred a few times. The chain joins TRBV6-5 to TRBJ2-4; 7 nucleotides match TRBD2. The J segment lost 8 bases and the V segment lost 8 bases, leaving 9 bases of the junction unmatched. Germline V gives CDR1 MNHEY, CDR2 SVGAGI. The CDR3 contains 13 residues. The CDR3: CASLKRGSDIQYF. The CDR3 DNA sequence: TGTGCCAGCCTAAAGCGGGGTTCTGACATTCAGTACTTC.

The J gene is TRBJ1-2, the V gene TRBV29-1; D not resolved. V lost 3 bases, J lost 4 bases, and 12 bases lay in between. The CDR3 consists of 13 residues. In germline, CDR1 is SQVTM, CDR2 ANQGSEA. CDR3 residues: CSVDPTEFYGYTF. The CDR3 nucleotides read TGCAGCGTTGACCCGACGGAATTCTATGGCTACACCTTC. The whole variable domain, remainder taken from reference TRBV29-1 and TRBJ1-2, is SAVISQKPSRDICQRGTSLTIQCQVDSQVTMMFWYRQQPGQSLTLIATANQGSEATYESGFVIDKFPISRPNLTFSTLTVSNMSPEDSSIYLCSVDPTEFYGYTFGSGTRLTVV.

The V gene is TRBV19, the J gene TRBJ1-5, with 7 positions matching TRBD1. CDR3 length: 15 residues. V was clipped by 9 bases and J by 4 bases; unmatched bases: 12. Looked up from germline, CDR1 is LNHDA and CDR2 is SQIVND (reference sequence). CDR3 nucleotides: TGTGCCAGCCGTCGAGACAGGGCAGCAAATCAGCCCCAGCATTTT. Protein sequence: CASRRDRAANQPQHF.

V usage is TRBV7-2 and J usage is TRBJ2-1; possible D gene TRBD2, 6 bases. V lost 5 bases and J lost 9, with 20 bases in between. Germline V CDR1 and CDR2: SGHTA, FQGNSA. The CDR3 sequence is 15 residues long. The CDR3 protein is CASSPKTRTNGEQFF. Written as DNA, the CDR3 is TGTGCCAGCAGCCCCAAGACTAGAACCAATGGTGAGCAGTTCTTC.

The chain combines TRBV7-2 with TRBJ1-6; TRBD1 might be the D (5 bases). The CDR3 is 15 residues long. Germline-derived CDR1 and CDR2 are SGHTA and FQGNSA. Trimming removed 5 bases at V and 11 bases at J, with 19 bases between. The CDR3 is CASSPSSRWGTPLHF. Written as DNA, the CDR3 is TGTGCCAGCAGCCCTAGTTCTAGGTGGGGCACACCCCTCCACTTT.

This chain joins TRBV29-1 and TRBJ1-4; D may be TRBD1 (6 bases). V was clipped by 6 bases and J by 5 bases, with 19 bases between them. In germline, CDR1 is SQVTM, CDR2 ANQGSEA. The CDR3 contains 15 residues. The CDR3 sequence is CSVLRDGTGNEKLFF. In DNA form, the CDR3 reads TGCAGCGTCCTCAGGGACGGAACAGGGAATGAAAAACTGTTTTTT.

This clone has just a few counts. V is TRBV18 and J is TRBJ1-1; 10 positions agree with TRBD1. The CDR3 extends over 16 amino acids. V dropped 4 bases and J dropped 7; count of bases not matched to a gene: 12. Germline assignment: CDR1 KGHSH and CDR2 LQKENI. Here the CDR3 DNA reads TGTGCCAGCTCACTCTCCGGGACAGGGGCCACGGATGAAGCTTTCTTT. As protein: CASSLSGTGATDEAFF.

This clone came up once. The chain recombines TRBV6-6 with TRBJ1-1; 8 bases match TRBD1. V shed 1 base and J 4 bases; nucleotides not matched to a gene: 5. Looked up from germline, CDR1 is MNHNY and CDR2 is SVGAGI (reference sequence). The CDR3 has 15 residues. The CDR3 DNA reads TGTGCCAGCAGTTACTTGGACAGGGCCGGCACTGAAGCTTTCTTT. This codes for CASSYLDRAGTEAFF.

The chain employs TRBV3-1 (or the pseudogene TRBV3-2) and TRBJ1-4; D is uncertain. The CDR3 totals 15 residues. Germline V CDR1 and CDR2: LGHDT, YNNKEL (reference sequence). Between the trimmed V and J ends, which lost 5 bases and 7 bases, there was a span of 17 bases. CDR3 amino acids: CASSFPARRGEKLFF. The DNA of the CDR3 is TGTGCCAGCAGCTTCCCGGCCCGTCGCGGTGAAAAACTGTTTTTT.

The V gene is TRBV4-1, the J gene TRBJ2-7; 7 bases are shared with TRBD1. The CDR3 totals 12 residues. Germline loops: CDR1 MGHRA, CDR2 YSYEKL. J lost 6 bases, V lost 1 base, and 0 bases had no gene match. The CDR3 spells CASSQAGGEQYF. The CDR3, as DNA: TGCGCCAGCAGCCAAGCAGGGGGCGAGCAGTACTTC.

The rearrangement uses TRBV5-1 and TRBJ1-4; TRBD1 matches 10 bases. Trimming took 2 bases from V and 3 from J; bases not matched to a gene: 1. The CDR3 has 15 amino acids. Per the germline V gene, CDR1 is SGHRS and CDR2 is YFSETQ. CDR3 DNA: TGCGCCAGCAGCTTCGGGACAGGGGCTAATGAAAAACTGTTTTTT. It yields the protein CASSFGTGANEKLFF.

The chain uses TRBV18 and TRBJ2-1, with TRBD2 matching over 10 bases. Trimming cost V 3 bases and J 7 bases; bases outside gene matches: 6. Germline V lookup: CDR1 KGHSH, CDR2 LQKENI. The CDR3 consists of 15 residues. In nucleotides, the CDR3 is TGTGCCAGCTCACCCCTTAGCGGGAGGTTGAATGAGCAGTTCTTC. It translates to CASSPLSGRLNEQFF. The whole variable domain, remainder taken from reference TRBV18 and TRBJ2-1, is NAGVMQNPRHLVRRRGQEARLRCSPMKGHSHVYWYRQLPEEGLKFMVYLQKENIIDESGMPKERFSAEFPKEGPSILRIQQVVRGDSAAYFCASSPLSGRLNEQFFGPGTRLTVL.

This clone was observed once. The chain carries TRBV4-1 and TRBJ1-5, with no clear D. V shed 0 bases and J shed 4 bases, with 10 bases lying between them. Germline CDR1 and CDR2: MGHRA and YSYEKL. CDR3 size: 15 residues. CDR3 bases: TGCGCCAGCAGCCAAGATCAGAACGAAAATCAGCCCCAGCATTTT. As protein: CASSQDQNENQPQHF.